This paragraph reports one TCR beta chain. V was pared by 0 bases and J by 3 bases, with 6 bases of the junction left unmatched. The CDR3 loop spans 16 amino acids. In germline, CDR1 is SGDLS, CDR2 YYNGEE. This sample is part of a study of blood T cell repertoires in COVID-19. Study-level background: PBMCs, B-cell-depleted T cells, or T cells provided the cDNA or gDNA that made up the material.

Original analysis: For nucleated cells, counts were estimated from reference gene primer amplification. Sequencing was performed with immunoSEQ multiplex PCR; in TCRdb, only in-frame clones are kept and a portion is missing. Clonal size and the V and J genes are those of that table, whereas D and trimming came from the DNA. The data hold about 62,000 clones, with just over 85% observed a single time. The specimen sequenced was peripheral blood. The chain carries TRBV9 and TRBJ2-3; 8 bases fit TRBD1. This clonotype was sampled from a woman of 80 years or more with acute or convalescent COVID-19. This CDR3 reads CASSVAGGFSTDTQYF. CDR3 in DNA: TGTGCCAGCAGCGTAGCAGGGGGCTTTTCGACAGATACGCAGTATTTT.